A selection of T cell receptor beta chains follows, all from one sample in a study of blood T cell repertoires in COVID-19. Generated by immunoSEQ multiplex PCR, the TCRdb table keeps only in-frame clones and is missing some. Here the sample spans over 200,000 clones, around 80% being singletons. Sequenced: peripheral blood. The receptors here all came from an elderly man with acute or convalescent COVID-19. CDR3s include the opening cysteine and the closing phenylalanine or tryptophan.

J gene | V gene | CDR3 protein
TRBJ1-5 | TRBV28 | CASSLFYSNQPQHF
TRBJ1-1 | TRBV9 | CASSPRQGMNTEAFF
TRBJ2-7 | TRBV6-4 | CASSERSSYEQYF
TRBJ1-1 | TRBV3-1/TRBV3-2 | CASMDRGLNTEAFF
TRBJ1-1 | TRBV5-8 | CASSSTGVSTEAFF
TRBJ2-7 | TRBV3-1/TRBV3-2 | CASSQGRGPGITYEQYF
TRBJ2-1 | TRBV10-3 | CAIREGGSEQFF
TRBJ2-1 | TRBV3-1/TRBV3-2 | CASSQGTGPYNEQFF
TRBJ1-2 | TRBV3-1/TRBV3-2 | CASSQGEKGRNTF
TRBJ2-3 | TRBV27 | CASTRLGTIDTQYF
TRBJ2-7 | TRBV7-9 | CASSSGLYEQYF
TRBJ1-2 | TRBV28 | CASSVPGQGLRANYGYTF
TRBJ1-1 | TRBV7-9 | CASSLVGTTGEREF
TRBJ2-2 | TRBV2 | CASSDPAGGPRTGELFF
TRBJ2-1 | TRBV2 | CASSEEWGGGNEQFF
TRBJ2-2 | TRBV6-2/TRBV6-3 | CAGSSGRGLSGELFF
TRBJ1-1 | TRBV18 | CASSPDRGNTEAFF
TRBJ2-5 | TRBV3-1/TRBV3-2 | CASSQVSETQYF
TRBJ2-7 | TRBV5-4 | CASSLPGTASYEQYF
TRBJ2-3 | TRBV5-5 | CASSPSQGDTQYF
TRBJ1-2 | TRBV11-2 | CASGRGYGYTF
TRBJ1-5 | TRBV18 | CASSPGTGGIQPQHF
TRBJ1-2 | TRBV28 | CASSPGQNYGYTF
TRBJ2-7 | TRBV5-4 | CASSFGSGRATRYEQYF
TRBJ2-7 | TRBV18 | CASSRVEGYEQYF
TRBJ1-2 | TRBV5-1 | CASSFDNSYGYTF
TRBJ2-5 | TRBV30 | CAWTANLWTAETQYF
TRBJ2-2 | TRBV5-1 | CASSTGQTVTGELFF
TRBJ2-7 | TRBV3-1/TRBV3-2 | CASRAGTTYGEQYF
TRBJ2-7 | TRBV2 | CASKIGGLATYEQYF
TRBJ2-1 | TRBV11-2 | CASSYSPPYNEQFF
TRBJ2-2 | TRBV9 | CASSVVDLNTGELFF
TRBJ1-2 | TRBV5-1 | CASSFTGGTEYGYTF
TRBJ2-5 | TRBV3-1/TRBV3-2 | CASSLREQETQYF
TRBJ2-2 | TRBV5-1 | CASSLIQAVGTGELFF
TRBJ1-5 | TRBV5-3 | CARSLGGQASNQPQHF
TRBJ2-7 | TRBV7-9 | CASSDSGRFPYEQYF
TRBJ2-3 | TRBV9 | CASSGRLAGDVDTQYF
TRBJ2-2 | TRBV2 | CASRASATGELFF
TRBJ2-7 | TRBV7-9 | CASSSDTSGRSYEQYF
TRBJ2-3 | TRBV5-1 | CASSGQGSGTDTQYF
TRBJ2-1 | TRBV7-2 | CASSLAGTGVDEQFF
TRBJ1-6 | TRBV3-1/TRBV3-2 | CASSPRGNSPLHF
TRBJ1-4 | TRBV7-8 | CASSRGSPNEKLFF
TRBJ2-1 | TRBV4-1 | CASSQSSLLAGEDEQFF